These 10 T cell receptor beta chains were sequenced from one sample in a study of OX40 agonist ivuxolimab in advanced cancers. Library construction relied on the immunoSEQ multiplex PCR assay. TCRdb carries this immuneACCESS record with in-frame sequences only. Its versions omit some clonotypes, under half of them owing to an unresolved V gene in the studies checked, with the rest unexplained. In all, the sample holds some 87,000 clones, and about 89% of those were seen once. The ten largest clones add up to more than 0.35% of the sample. The input for sequencing was CD4+ or CD8+ T cells sorted from blood, taken in a trial of the OX40 agonist ivuxolimab. These receptors were collected from an adult with an advanced solid tumor such as melanoma, head and neck, liver or kidney cancer.

The chain joins TRBV11-3 to TRBJ1-2, with D unresolved. V dropped 5 bases and J dropped 7 bases, with 17 bases sitting between them. CDR1 and CDR2 (germline): SGHNT, YENEEA. CDR3 length: 14 residues. CDR3 amino acids: CASSPGSGISGYTF. In nucleotides, the CDR3 is TGTGCCAGCAGCCCGGGGTCCGGGATATCTGGCTACACCTTC.

The chain links TRBV27 to TRBJ2-5, with D possibly matching TRBD2 (5 bases). The CDR3 has 14 residues. Per germline, CDR1 MNHEY and CDR2 SMNVEV (reference sequence). V dropped 3 bases and J dropped 2 bases, with 10 bases sitting between them. The CDR3 DNA is TGTGCCAGCAGTTTTACTTGGGAGCAAGAGACCCAGTACTTC. This gives the protein CASSFTWEQETQYF.

The chain recombines TRBV4-2 with TRBJ2-3; 7 bases align to TRBD2. The CDR3 is made up of 15 amino acids. CDR1 and CDR2 from the germline V gene are LGHNA and YNFKEQ. V dropped 4 bases and J dropped 3; count of bases not matched to a gene: 7. This CDR3 reads CASSPRGDLTDTQYF. CDR3 bases: TGTGCCAGCAGCCCACGGGGGGACCTTACAGATACGCAGTATTTT.

The chain uses TRBV19 and TRBJ1-6; D is perhaps TRBD1 (6 bases). From germline, CDR1 is LNHDA and CDR2 SQIVND (reference sequence). This CDR3 comprises 14 residues. Trimming removed 3 bases at V and 5 bases at J, with 8 bases between. CDR3 in DNA: TGTGCCAGTAGTATGCCAGGGGATAATTCACCCCTCCACTTT. Encoded protein: CASSMPGDNSPLHF.

V gene TRBV6-1 combines with J gene TRBJ2-7; perhaps TRBD1 as D (6 bases). CDR1 MNHNS and CDR2 SASEGT come from the germline V gene. This CDR3 is 11 amino acids long. The V and J ends lost 7 bases and 4 bases respectively, with 8 bases between them. CDR3 bases: TGTGCCAGCAAAAGGGGGTACGAGCAGTACTTC. Translation: CASKRGYEQYF.

The V and J genes are TRBV28 and TRBJ2-2; 8 bases line up with TRBD2. With V trimmed by 2 bases and J by 2 bases, 4 bases remained unmatched. The CDR3 consists of 16 residues. Germline-derived CDR1 and CDR2 are MDHEN and SYDVKM. CDR3 nucleotide sequence: TGTGCCAGCAGTTTAGAGCGGGGGCTTAACACCGGGGAGCTGTTTTTT. The encoded protein is CASSLERGLNTGELFF.

The chain recombines TRBV11-1 with TRBJ1-1; TRBD1 agrees at 10 bases. Germline V CDR1 and CDR2: SGHAT, FQDESV (reference sequence). The CDR3 spans 16 residues. J was trimmed by 4 bases and V by 5 bases; bases with no gene match: 10. For the CDR3, the DNA is TGTGCCAGCAGCGGGGGACAGGGGCTGGTTGGCACTGAAGCTTTCTTT. It codes for CASSGGQGLVGTEAFF.

The chain uses TRBV6-5 and TRBJ1-2; D ambiguous. Deletions cut 6 bases from V and 5 bases from J, with 7 bases between. The CDR3 runs 11 residues. Germline lookup yields CDR1 MNHEY and CDR2 SVGAGI. CDR3: CASRTLYGYTF. In DNA, the CDR3 is TGTGCCAGCAGAACCCTATATGGCTACACCTTC.

The chain uses TRBV28 and TRBJ2-3; 8 bases match TRBD2. V lost 9 bases, J lost 2 bases, and 4 bases stayed unmatched. The CDR3 extends over 13 amino acids. Germline V gene lookup returns CDR1 MDHEN and CDR2 SYDVKM. The CDR3 reads CASRGGPTDTQYF. The CDR3 DNA reads as TGTGCCAGTCGGGGGGGCCCCACAGATACGCAGTATTTT.

The chain joins TRBV11-3 to TRBJ1-6, with 10 bases matching TRBD1. The CDR3 runs 17 residues. Germline V gene sequence: CDR1 SGHNT, CDR2 YENEEA. Trimming removed 5 bases from V and 6 bases from J; junction bases left unmatched: 10. In DNA, the CDR3 is TGTGCCAGCAGCGTCCGGACAGGGGGGATGACTAATTCACCCCTCCACTTT. It codes for CASSVRTGGMTNSPLHF.